A single T cell receptor beta chain is shown here with its context. Its binding antigen is unknown. No qualities accompany the bases; no much larger clone lies one base away. Using the deep immunoSEQ assay, TCR CDR3 regions were amplified from genomic DNA by multiplex PCR. Extracted genomic DNA from each cell subset was distributed evenly across all wells of several immunoSEQ 96-well plates, and each plate was treated as a replicate. For sorted subsets, each replicate PCR was loaded with about 0.2 ug genomic DNA, equivalent to some 31,000 T cell genomes. Purified libraries were measured with a Qubit 3.0 fluorometer, size-checked on a Bioanalyzer 2100, and measured again with the KAPA Library Quantification kit. A separate single-read 150-cycle Illumina NextSeq 550 flow cell was used to sequence each immunoSEQ 96-well plate. The original methods were these. The immunoSEQ output contained only junctional sequences without quality scores, so filtering could not match that applied to full-length reads. Sequences were annotated with PyIR, a Python wrapper for IgBLAST v1.9, and V/J genes and CDR3 were assigned using IMGT germline references. Reads with weak V/J assignments (E-value above 1e-6), missing CDR3, stop codons, out-of-frame junctions, or ambiguous translated residues were removed. V3J clonotypes were defined by identical inferred V gene, J gene, and CDR3 amino acid sequence. Percentage overlap between repertoires was computed as shared unique clonotypes divided by the size of the smaller repertoire. Richness of each repertoire was evaluated using RTK rarefaction, the Chao1 estimator, and Recon v2.1 estimates of unobserved clonotypes. OLGA was used to compute generation probabilities for all TCRbeta clonotypes that the gDNA method yielded from four donors. Held by TCRdb, this immuneACCESS table contains in-frame sequences only and omits some clones. Under half of the omission traces to an unresolved V gene where checked; the cause of the rest is unknown. The V and J calls and clone size were taken over from that table, and D and trimming were inferred from the DNA. A total of some 300,000 clones appear in this sample, more than 60% of them only once. About 10% of the sample comes from the top ten.

The donors were healthy, HIV-negative adults who had no recently reported acute infections or vaccinations. Every donor was a Caucasian adult residing in Nashville, Tennessee, USA. Magnetic negative selection was used to enrich CD4+ T cells, after which naive cells were positively selected on CD45RA and the negative fraction became the memory subset. After blood collection by leukapheresis, PBMCs were isolated using Ficoll-Histopaque density gradient centrifugation and then cryopreserved in the vapor phase of liquid nitrogen. Analytical flow cytometry was used to check the purity and quantity of each magnetically sorted T cell population. Genomic DNA was isolated from every sorted fraction and measured by UV absorbance on a Nanodrop 2000c. The CDR3 runs 14 residues from the cysteine to the phenylalanine. Only CDR3 DNA remains: 42 bases, in frame from the first base. The germline V gene provides CDR1 SGDLS and CDR2 YYNGEE. V and J lose 5 bases and 5 bases, and a span of 14 bases separates them.

This specimen belongs to a study of shared clonotypes between healthy human individuals (dated by TCRdb to 2020 to 2022). Background for the entire study: A few men and a couple of women, aged 18 to 49 years, made up the cohort. Different laboratories and diverse techniques were used to prepare libraries and sequence TCR repertoires, to increase sequencing depth and limit assay-specific biases. For each donor, CD4 naive and CD4 memory were each run on three plates, CD8 naive on two plates, and CD8 memory on one plate. Each donor's leukapheresis produced roughly between roughly 0.85 and 9.5 billion PBMCs. To estimate repertoire size and how much clonotype sharing occurs between individuals, the study deeply sequenced the blood TCR repertoires of roughly 5 healthy adults.

Summary of the overall study and its limitations: Sharing across a few donors was observed for about 4.8% of naive CD4, 3% to 4% of naive CD8, around 2.5% of memory CD4, and approximately 0.41% of memory CD8 clonotypes. Because the study included a small number of donors, the genetic and exposure-history diversity represented was limited. Naive subsets generally had larger estimated clonotype richness than memory subsets did. Pairwise subsampling indicated that sequencing depth was expected to affect the degree of clonotype sharing among donors. Clonotypes shared by all four sorted-subset donors showed higher generation probabilities than non-shared clonotypes. Sampling was restricted to blood, and TCR repertoires in tissue are likely to differ from TCR repertoires in blood. Incomplete sequencing was indicated by rarefaction of sorted-subset datasets, despite the large sequencing depth.

Sequencing input: memory CD4+ T cells sorted from blood. The cell subset or site label of this sample denotes: CD45RA-negative fraction. The clonotype originates from a man under 40 in good health. The sequence joins TRBV9 to TRBJ1-5; perhaps TRBD1 is the D gene, with 5 bases matching. The CDR3 region reads CASSPGHQYQPQHF. The nucleotide sequence reads TGTGCCAGCAGTCCGGGGCATCAGTATCAGCCCCAGCATTTT.